Below, one T cell receptor beta chain is given with its context. Its antigen is unidentified. This record belongs to a study of T-cell memory formation after mild COVID-19. Study observations and caveats: Clones contracting day 15 to 85 were balanced CD4/CD8; later expanders leaned CD4+. SARS-CoV-2 specificity of second-wave clones peaking day 37 was unconfirmed.

Constant-segment primers were used for 5'RACE, and the resulting TCR alpha and TCR beta cDNA libraries carried sample barcodes and UMIs. TCRdb redid the calling of the 5' RACE reads with MiXCR, one entry per CDR3 protein. The table includes 280,000 or so distinct CDR3 sequences, more than 15% detected once. Between the trimmed V and J ends, which lost 4 bases and 2 bases, there was a span of 13 bases. This CDR3 region has 15 residues. Looked up from germline, CDR1 is SGHNT and CDR2 is YYREEE (reference sequence). Material: PBMCs or a T cell subset sorted from them (not recorded which). The J gene is TRBJ2-1, the V gene TRBV5-4, with D maybe TRBD2 (7 bases). This TCR was sampled from a man aged 18 to 29 who had mild COVID-19 (a few samples of this study predate the infection). Cell type and time point are not known. CDR3 DNA: TGTGCCAGCAGCACCGGCGGGGGCCCCTACAATGAGCAGTTCTTC. Translation gives CASSTGGGPYNEQFF.